The subject of this entry is one T cell receptor (beta chain). The data derive from a study of technical replicates of blood from a few donors. This CDR3 has 14 residues. The V gene lost 7 bases and the J gene lost 5 bases, with 15 bases spanning the gap. CDR1 and CDR2 (germline): MNHEY, SVGAGI. Produced via immunoSEQ multiplex PCR; TCRdb's table is partial and in-frame only. Among 50,000 to 70,000 clones listed, roughly 90% were seen once. The sequenced sample consisted of PBMCs. This TCR derives from a human donor in good health. Some clones in this sample may be carry-over from other donors' samples. The chain is built from TRBV6-5 and TRBJ2-4, with unresolved D. The CDR3 region is CASKPGLTQNIQYF. CDR3 nucleotides: TGTGCCAGCAAGCCAGGCTTAACTCAAAACATTCAGTACTTC.